This entry concerns a single T cell receptor beta chain. No cognate antigen has been identified for it. No base qualities exist here, and no much larger clone lies one base off it. V lost 6 bases and J lost 0 bases; the stretch between them is 12 bases long. The CDR3, from cysteine to phenylalanine, totals 14 residues. The retained sequence is limited to the CDR3, 42 bases, with the frame set at the first base. CDR1 and CDR2 (SGHDT, YYEEEE) derive from the germline V gene. The data derive from a study of cytomegalovirus exposure and HLA in healthy donors (dated by TCRdb to 2016 to 2017). Study-level background: According to an earlier analysis of 587 of the donors, about 179 million T cells yielded roughly 110 million unique TCR beta sequences and less than 300 Gb of sequence data. An early release that covered some 630 HLA-typed donors contained approximately 300 gigabases of sequencing data and 75 million to 100 million unique TCR sequences. Of the roughly 400 genotyped donors, approximately 83% fell in the genetic ancestry cluster associated with self-reported Caucasian donors. The study aimed to test whether cataloging public T cell receptors could reveal signatures of past pathogen exposure. The study used immunosequencing to profile the T cell repertoires of several hundred subjects and linked those repertoires to cytomegalovirus serostatus. In addition to the first cohort of 666 subjects, a separate validation cohort of over 90 different subjects was used. The study combined high-throughput TCR immunosequencing, statistical association of individual TCRs with disease status, and machine learning to predict cytomegalovirus infection status. A later analysis re-analyzed previously published TCR beta repertoires from roughly 630 donors and added high-resolution HLA genotyping to study TCR occurrence patterns. In the later analysis, no new phenotypic data were used to find candidate immune exposures; instead, reliance was placed on TCR beta sequences and their occurrence across donors. An earlier analysis of roughly 580 of the donors used high-throughput TCR beta sequencing to judge whether each TCR beta V gene segment behaved as functional or pseudogenic. Donor age, sex, ethnicity and CMV serostatus were collected together with the repertoire data. A later genetic analysis used genome-wide SNP genotypes for about 65% of the roughly 700 donors, treating that subset as a discovery cohort. All discovery cohort repertoires had been generated using a single sequencing platform. HLA typing included class I and class II loci at four-digit resolution. Typing coverage varied by locus: roughly 620-640 donors for A, B, C, DRB1 and DQB1; 500 to 550 for DQA1; some 610 for DPA1; around 450 for DPB1. About 5 DR-DQ haplotypes were handled as single units for association and clustering, since linkage in the cohort was strong. Among about 410 genotyped donors of the cohort, an average of roughly 230,000 unique TCR beta nucleotide sequences was sequenced per donor, of which 15% to 20% were non-productive.

In total, roughly 670 healthy bone marrow donors made up the cohort. At the time of sampling, every cohort member was nominally healthy, though immune exposures that went unrecorded were likely present. The donor was CMV seronegative and belonged to the group of 350 or so seronegative cohort members. Every donor gave a peripheral blood sample, and the peripheral blood mononuclear cells from that sample were used for TCR beta sequencing. Genomic DNA extraction from the blood cell samples was performed with the Qiagen DNeasy Blood Extraction Kit. Library creation used the immunoSEQ multiplex PCR assay. For the multiplex PCR, a mixture combining 60 forward primers for TCR Vbeta segments and 13 reverse primers for TCR Jbeta segments was used. Amplification of the CDR3 region of rearranged TCR beta genes was performed with a multiplex PCR assay on genomic DNA. The Illumina HiSeq System was used to sequence the amplified TCR beta libraries as 87-base-pair reads. From the authors' description of their analysis: A later analysis tallied 75 million to 95 million unique TCR beta chains across the 640 or so repertoires, and about 10 million of those chains were shared by two or more donors. Raw reads were error-corrected and collapsed into unique sequences by a nearest-neighbor algorithm in which closely related sequences were merged to remove PCR and sequencing errors. Alignment of CDR3 sequences to IMGT reference sequences was used to assign V, D and J gene segments. For a sequence to be retained, a match of at least six nucleotides was required to both a V gene segment and a J gene segment. Rearrangements were called productive when the CDR3 lacked stop codons and stayed in frame with V and J; all others were non-productive. Following IMGT convention, CDR3 was defined as the stretch from the second conserved V-encoded cysteine to the conserved J-encoded phenylalanine. Sequences without an unambiguous match to a single V gene segment were excluded from the earlier analysis of 500 to 700 of the donors. An earlier analysis of some 610 of the donors called V segments functional above 56.7% productive rearrangements and segregating when the between-donor standard deviation exceeded 5%. A statistical classification framework was built for diagnosing cytomegalovirus status from the catalog of TCR beta chain sequences. V and J gene assignment, in a later analysis, came from comparing TCR nucleotide sequences with IMGT/GENE-DB human TR gene sequences. The TCRdist pipeline was used in a later analysis to assign CDR3 sequences and most-parsimonious VDJ recombination scenarios. In a later analysis, each TCR beta chain was defined by its CDR3 amino acid sequence together with its V-gene family, and reads lacking a unique V-gene family were excluded. A later analysis removed 500 to 600 highly shared, low-generation-probability nucleotide sequences to deal with suspected cross-contamination and a sequencing artifact. In a later analysis, a clonal expansion index for each public chain was calculated from normalized within-repertoire ranks of inferred template counts. Generation probabilities in a later analysis came from a VDJ recombination model fitted to out-of-frame rearrangements, and those results were checked against IGoR. In a later analysis, TCR-TCR, TCR-HLA and TCR-CMV co-occurrence was scored with hypergeometric tests, and a repertoire-size bias correction was applied to TCR pairs. In a later analysis, false discovery rates were estimated by permuting HLA or CMV assignments 20 times. In a later analysis, co-occurring TCRs were grouped using DBSCAN, and TCRdist sequence similarity was added for clustering within HLA-allele-positive subsets. Repertoires with fewer than 30,000 or more than 120,000 public chains were left out of co-occurrence clustering, as were four to six repertoires with anomalous nucleotide sharing. Imported from immuneACCESS, the table was reduced by TCRdb to in-frame sequences with V and J called. These copies leave out some clones; in studies compared against another copy, an unresolved V gene accounts for under half, and the cause of the remainder is not known. The DNA was the basis for D and trimming; V, J and clone size are from that table. The table for this sample lists more than 75,000 clones; 79% of them were counted only once. 3% to 4% of the sample lies in the top ten.

Study-level results and caveats: In an earlier analysis of roughly 560 of the donors, most TCR beta V segments were observed in productive rearrangements about 90% or about 30% of the time, broadly matching IMGT annotations. In this cohort, only TCR beta chains were sequenced, and detectable features were limited by the absence of alpha or paired-chain data. Seventeen rarely observed V segments, including chromosome 9 orphons, were excluded from the earlier analysis of approximately 500 of the donors because counts were too low. In a later genetic analysis, a missense DCLRE1C variant was associated with V-gene and J-gene trimming of TCR beta chains, and the association was replicated in an independent cohort. Because some donors lacked HLA typing at each locus, the association tests relied only on the typed subset. In a later analysis, most CMV-associated TCR beta chains were found to appear HLA-restricted, with HLA associations seemingly driven largely by CMV exposure. In a later analysis, several top co-occurrence clusters were reported to appear linked to parvovirus B19, influenza, CMV and Epstein-Barr virus. A total of 164 TCR beta chains were listed by the study as associated with cytomegalovirus. A further reported finding was that TCR beta sequences accurately predicted the HLA-A and HLA-B alleles for most subjects in the first cohort. In a later analysis, TCR association rates were found to vary across HLA loci, with the most associated TCRs seen for DRB1 alleles and the fewest for HLA-C alleles. According to a later genetic analysis, donors in an Asian-associated ancestry cluster had fewer N-insertions in productive TCRs than the approximately 690-donor mean. For the cohort, immune exposure information was limited to CMV serostatus. Compared with equally common non-associated chains, HLA-associated TCR beta chains in a later analysis were more clonally expanded and had lower generation probabilities. A cluster of highly shared sequence variants was judged likely to be a technical artifact of the sequencing pipeline. Linkage disequilibrium might explain the correlated functional status among segregating V segments, but an unknown experimental factor could not be ruled out. When HLA alleles, especially DR and DQ, strongly co-occurred, attributing TCR associations to individual alleles was difficult. The classifier was reported to diagnose cytomegalovirus status with high specificity and sensitivity in both the original and validation cohorts. Because the 87-base-pair reads could not distinguish some IMGT-functional V segments, including TRBV6-2 and TRBV6-3, those segments were excluded. A few of the identified cytomegalovirus-associated TCR beta chains were confirmed in vitro to be specific for cytomegalovirus antigens. Specific HLA alleles were associated with 15,000 to 20,000 TCR beta sequences at a false discovery rate of 0.05 in a later analysis. Most TCR sequences were seen in very few donors, while some public TCRs were found in many individuals. The authors suggested that the approach could potentially be generalized to other disease states and immunological phenotypes. Presence/absence analyses assumed roughly uniform sequencing depth across donors, an assumption that may not hold.

This receptor was obtained from a middle-aged woman in good health and CMV-seronegative. Sequenced material: PBMCs. The chain couples TRBV5-6 to TRBJ1-2; the D gene is possibly TRBD1, with 5 bases matching. CDR3 sequence: CASTPQGSNYGYTF. The nucleotides are TGTGCCAGCACCCCCCAGGGATCTAACTATGGCTACACCTTC. The full variable domain, with segments outside the CDR3 supplied by the reference TRBV5-6 and TRBJ1-2 proteins, appears as DAGVTQSPTHLIKTRGQQVTLRCSPKSGHDTVSWYQQALGQGPQFIFQYYEEEERQRGNFPDRFSGHQFPNYSSELNVNALLLGDSALYLCASTPQGSNYGYTFGSGTRLTVV.